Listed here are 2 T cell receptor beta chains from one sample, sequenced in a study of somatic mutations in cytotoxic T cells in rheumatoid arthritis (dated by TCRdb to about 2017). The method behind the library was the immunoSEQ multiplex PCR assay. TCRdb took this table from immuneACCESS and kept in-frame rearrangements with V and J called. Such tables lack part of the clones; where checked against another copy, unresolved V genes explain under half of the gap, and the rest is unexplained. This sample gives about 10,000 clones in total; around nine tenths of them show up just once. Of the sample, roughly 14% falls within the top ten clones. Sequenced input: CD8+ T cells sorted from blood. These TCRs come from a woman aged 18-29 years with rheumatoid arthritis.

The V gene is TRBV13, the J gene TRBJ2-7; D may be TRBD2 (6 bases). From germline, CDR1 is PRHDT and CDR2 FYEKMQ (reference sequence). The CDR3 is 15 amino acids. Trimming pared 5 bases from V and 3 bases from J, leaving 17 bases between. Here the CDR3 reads CASSHLARGVYEQYF. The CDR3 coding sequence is TGTGCCAGCAGCCACCTAGCGAGGGGAGTCTACGAGCAGTACTTC. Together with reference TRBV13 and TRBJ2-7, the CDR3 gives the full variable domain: AAGVIQSPRHLIKEKRETATLKCYPIPRHDTVYWYQQGPGQDPQFLISFYEKMQSDKGSIPDRFSAQQFSDYHSELNMSSLELGDSALYFCASSHLARGVYEQYFGPGTRLTVT.

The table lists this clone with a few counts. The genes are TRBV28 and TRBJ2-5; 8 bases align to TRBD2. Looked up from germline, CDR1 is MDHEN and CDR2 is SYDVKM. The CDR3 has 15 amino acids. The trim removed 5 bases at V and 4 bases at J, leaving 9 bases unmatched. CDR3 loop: CASSPPGGRTETQYF. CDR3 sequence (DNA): TGTGCCAGCAGTCCCCCGGGGGGGAGGACAGAGACCCAGTACTTC.